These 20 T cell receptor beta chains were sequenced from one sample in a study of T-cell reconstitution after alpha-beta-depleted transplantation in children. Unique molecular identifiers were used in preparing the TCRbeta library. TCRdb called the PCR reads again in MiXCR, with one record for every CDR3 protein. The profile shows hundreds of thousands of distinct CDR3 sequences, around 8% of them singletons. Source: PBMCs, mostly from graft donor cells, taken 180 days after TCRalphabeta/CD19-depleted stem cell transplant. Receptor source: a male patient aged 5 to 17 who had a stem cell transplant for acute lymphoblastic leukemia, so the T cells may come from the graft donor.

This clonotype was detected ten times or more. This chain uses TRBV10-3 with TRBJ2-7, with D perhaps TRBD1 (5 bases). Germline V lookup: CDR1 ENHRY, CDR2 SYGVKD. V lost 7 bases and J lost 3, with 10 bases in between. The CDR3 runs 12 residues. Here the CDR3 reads CAIKDSLYEQYF. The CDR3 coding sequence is TGTGCCATCAAAGACAGCCTCTACGAGCAGTACTTC.

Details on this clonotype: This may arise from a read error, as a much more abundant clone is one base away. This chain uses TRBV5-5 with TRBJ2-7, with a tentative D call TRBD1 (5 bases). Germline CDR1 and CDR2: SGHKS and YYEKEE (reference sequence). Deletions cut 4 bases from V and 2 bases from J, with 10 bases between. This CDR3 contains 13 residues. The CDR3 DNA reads TGTGCCAGCAGCGAGGACACCCCCTACGAGCAGTACTTC. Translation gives CASSEDTPYEQYF.

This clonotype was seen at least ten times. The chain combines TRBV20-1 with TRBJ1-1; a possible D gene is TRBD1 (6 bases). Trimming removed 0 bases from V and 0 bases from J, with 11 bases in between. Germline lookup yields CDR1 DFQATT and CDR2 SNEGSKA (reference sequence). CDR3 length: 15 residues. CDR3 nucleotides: TGCAGTGCTAGAGATGGAGGGGGACTGAACACTGAAGCTTTCTTT. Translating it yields CSARDGGGLNTEAFF.

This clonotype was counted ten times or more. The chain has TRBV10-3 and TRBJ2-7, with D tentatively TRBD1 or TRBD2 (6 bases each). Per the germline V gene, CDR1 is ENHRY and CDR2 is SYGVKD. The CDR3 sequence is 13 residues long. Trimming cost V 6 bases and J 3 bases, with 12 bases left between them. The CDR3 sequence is CAISEGGNYEQYF. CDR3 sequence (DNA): TGTGCCATCAGCGAGGGGGGCAACTACGAGCAGTACTTC.

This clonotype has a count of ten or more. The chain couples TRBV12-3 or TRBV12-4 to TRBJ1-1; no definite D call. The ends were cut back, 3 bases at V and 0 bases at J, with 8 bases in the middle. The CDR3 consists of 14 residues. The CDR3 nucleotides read TGTGCCAGCAGTTTGGCAGGAATGAACACTGAAGCTTTCTTT. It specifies CASSLAGMNTEAFF.

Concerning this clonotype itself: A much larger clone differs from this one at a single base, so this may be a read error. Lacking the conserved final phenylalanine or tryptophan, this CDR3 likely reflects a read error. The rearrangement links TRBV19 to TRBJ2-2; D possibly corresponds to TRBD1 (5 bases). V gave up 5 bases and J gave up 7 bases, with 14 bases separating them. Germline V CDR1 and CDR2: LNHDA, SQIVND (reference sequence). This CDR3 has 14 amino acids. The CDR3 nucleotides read TGTGCCAGTAGTTTTAGGGGATACGGCGGGGAGCTGTTTCTT. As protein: CASSFRGYGGELFL.

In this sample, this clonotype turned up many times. In nucleotides, the CDR3 is TGTGCCAGCGAGTCTACCGGGACAGTCACCGGGGAGCTGTTTTTT. This codes for CASESTGTVTGELFF. This chain links TRBV28 with TRBJ2-2, with 7 bases matching TRBD1. V shed 8 bases, J shed 4 bases, and the junction held 10 bases outside the gene matches. The germline V gene encodes CDR1 MDHEN and CDR2 SYDVKM. This CDR3 spans 15 amino acids.

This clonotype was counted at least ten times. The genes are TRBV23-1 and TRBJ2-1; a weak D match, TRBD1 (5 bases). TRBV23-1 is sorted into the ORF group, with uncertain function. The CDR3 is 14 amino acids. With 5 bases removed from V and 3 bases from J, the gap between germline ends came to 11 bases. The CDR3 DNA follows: TGCGCCAGCAGTAAGACAGTCCACTACAATGAGCAGTTCTTC. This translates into CASSKTVHYNEQFF.

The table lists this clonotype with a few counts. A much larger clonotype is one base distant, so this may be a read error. This chain's CDR3 is CAMRDTTSSYEQYF. DNA for the CDR3: TGTGCCATGAGAGACACGACCAGCTCCTACGAGCAGTACTTC. V is TRBV10-3 and J is TRBJ2-7; D uncertain. CDR3 size: 14 residues. Per germline, CDR1 ENHRY and CDR2 SYGVKD. The germline V and J ends were trimmed by 9 bases and 0 bases, with 15 bases remaining between them.

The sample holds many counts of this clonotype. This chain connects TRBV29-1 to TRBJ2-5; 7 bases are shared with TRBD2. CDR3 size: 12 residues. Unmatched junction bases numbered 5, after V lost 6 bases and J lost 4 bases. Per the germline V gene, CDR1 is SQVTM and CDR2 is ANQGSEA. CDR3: CSVDPGGETQYF. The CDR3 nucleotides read TGCAGCGTAGACCCGGGAGGAGAGACCCAGTACTTC.

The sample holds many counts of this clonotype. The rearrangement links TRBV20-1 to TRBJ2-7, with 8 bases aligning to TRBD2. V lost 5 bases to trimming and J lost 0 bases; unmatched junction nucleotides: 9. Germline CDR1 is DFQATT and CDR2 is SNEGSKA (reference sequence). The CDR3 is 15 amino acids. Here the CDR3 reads CSAPMGSGSSYEQYF. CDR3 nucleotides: TGCAGTGCTCCAATGGGGAGCGGGAGCTCCTACGAGCAGTACTTC.

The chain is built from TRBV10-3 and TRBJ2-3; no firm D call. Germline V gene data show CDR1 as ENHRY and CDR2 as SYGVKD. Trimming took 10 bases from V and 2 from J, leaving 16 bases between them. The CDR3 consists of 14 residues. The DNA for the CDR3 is TGTGCCACAGAAACGGGTCACATCACAGATACGCAGTATTTT. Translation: CATETGHITDTQYF.

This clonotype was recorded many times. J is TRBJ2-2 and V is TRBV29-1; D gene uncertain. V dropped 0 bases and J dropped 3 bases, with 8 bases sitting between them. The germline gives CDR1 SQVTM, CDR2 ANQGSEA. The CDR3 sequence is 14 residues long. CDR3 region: CSVEDRRDTGELFF. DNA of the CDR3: TGCAGCGTTGAAGATCGCCGGGACACCGGGGAGCTGTTTTTT.

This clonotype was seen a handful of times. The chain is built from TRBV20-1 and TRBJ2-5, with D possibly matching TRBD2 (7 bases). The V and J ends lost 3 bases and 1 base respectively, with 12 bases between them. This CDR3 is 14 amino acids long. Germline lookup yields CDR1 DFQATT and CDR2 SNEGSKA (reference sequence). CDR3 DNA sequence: TGCAGTGCTAGCGAGGGGGGGGGCCAAGAGACCCAGTACTTC. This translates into CSASEGGGQETQYF.

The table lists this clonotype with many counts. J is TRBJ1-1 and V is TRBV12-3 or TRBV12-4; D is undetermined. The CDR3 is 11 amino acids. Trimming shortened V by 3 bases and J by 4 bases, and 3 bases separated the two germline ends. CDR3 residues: CASSFGTEAFF. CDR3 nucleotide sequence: TGTGCCAGCAGTTTCGGCACTGAAGCTTTCTTT.

For the CDR3, the DNA is TGTGCCAGTAGTATCGGGACTAGCGGGAGCTCCTACGAGCAGTACTTC. Translated: CASSIGTSGSSYEQYF. The rearrangement uses TRBV19 and TRBJ2-7, with 14 bases matching TRBD2. In germline, CDR1 is LNHDA, CDR2 SQIVND (reference sequence). V lost 3 bases, J lost 0 bases, and 1 base stayed unmatched. The length of the CDR3 is 16 residues. The full variable domain, its missing parts supplied by reference TRBV19 and TRBJ2-7, is DGGITQSPKYLFRKEGQNVTLSCEQNLNHDAMYWYRQDPGQGLRLIYYSQIVNDFQKGDIAEGYSVSREKKESFPLTVTSAQKNPTAFYLCASSIGTSGSSYEQYFGPGTRLTVT.

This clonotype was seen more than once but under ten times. This CDR3 is CASSQPTPQGPSLQETQYF. Here the CDR3 DNA reads TGTGCCAGCAGCCAACCAACACCCCAGGGGCCTAGCCTCCAAGAGACCCAGTACTTC. This chain uses TRBV14 with TRBJ2-5; D possibly corresponds to TRBD1 (6 bases). Germline values: CDR1 SGHDN, CDR2 FVKESK. The CDR3 is made up of 19 amino acids. V was pared by 2 bases and J by 1 base, with 23 bases between.

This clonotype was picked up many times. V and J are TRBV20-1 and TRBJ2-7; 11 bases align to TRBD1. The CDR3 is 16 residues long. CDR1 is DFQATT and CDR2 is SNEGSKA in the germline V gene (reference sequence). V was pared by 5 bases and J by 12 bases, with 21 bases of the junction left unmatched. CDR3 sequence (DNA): TGCAGTGCTGGACAGGGGGCGCAAATGACCCACCCCTCCCCGTACTTC. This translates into CSAGQGAQMTHPSPYF.

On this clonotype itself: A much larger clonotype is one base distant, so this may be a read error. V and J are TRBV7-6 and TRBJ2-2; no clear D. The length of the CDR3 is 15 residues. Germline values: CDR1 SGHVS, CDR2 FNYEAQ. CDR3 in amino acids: CTSSLSGENTGELFF. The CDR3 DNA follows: TGTACCAGCAGCTTAAGTGGGGAGAACACCGGGGAGCTGTTTTTT.

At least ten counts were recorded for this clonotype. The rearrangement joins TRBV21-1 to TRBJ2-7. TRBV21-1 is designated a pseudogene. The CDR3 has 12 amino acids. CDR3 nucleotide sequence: TGTGCCAGCAGCACTCGGTTCTACGAGCAGTACTTC. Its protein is CASSTRFYEQYF.